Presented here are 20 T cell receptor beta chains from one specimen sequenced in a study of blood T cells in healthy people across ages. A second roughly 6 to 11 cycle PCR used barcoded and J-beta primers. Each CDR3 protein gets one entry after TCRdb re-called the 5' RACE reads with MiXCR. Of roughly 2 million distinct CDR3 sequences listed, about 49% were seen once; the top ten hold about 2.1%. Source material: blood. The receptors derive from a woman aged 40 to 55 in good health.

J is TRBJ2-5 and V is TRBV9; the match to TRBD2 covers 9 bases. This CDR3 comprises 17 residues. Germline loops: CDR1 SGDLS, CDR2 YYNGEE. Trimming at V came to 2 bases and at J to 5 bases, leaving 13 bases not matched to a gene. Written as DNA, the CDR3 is TGTGCCAGCAGCGTCCCAATTGGCGGGGGGGCCTTGGAGACCCAGTACTTC. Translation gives CASSVPIGGGALETQYF.

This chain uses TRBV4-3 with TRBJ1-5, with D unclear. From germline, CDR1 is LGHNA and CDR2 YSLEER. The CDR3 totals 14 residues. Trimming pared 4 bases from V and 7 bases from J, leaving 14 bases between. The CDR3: CASSRKPRGQPQHF. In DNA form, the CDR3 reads TGCGCCAGCAGCCGTAAGCCCCGAGGACAGCCCCAGCATTTT.

The CDR3 loop is CASQETGDLEQYF. The CDR3 DNA reads as TGTGCCAGTCAAGAGACAGGGGATCTCGAGCAGTACTTC. The V gene is TRBV2, the J gene TRBJ2-7; TRBD1 matches at 8 bases. Looked up from germline, CDR1 is SNHLY and CDR2 is FYNNEI. The CDR3 totals 13 residues. The V and J ends lost 9 bases and 6 bases, in that order; junction bases with no gene match: 10.

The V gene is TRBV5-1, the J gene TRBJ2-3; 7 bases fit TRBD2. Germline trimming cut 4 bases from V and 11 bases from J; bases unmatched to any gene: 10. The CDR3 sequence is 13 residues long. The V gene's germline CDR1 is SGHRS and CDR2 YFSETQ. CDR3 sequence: CASSVVGREGQYF. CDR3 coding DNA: TGCGCCAGCAGCGTGGTAGGCAGGGAGGGGCAGTATTTT. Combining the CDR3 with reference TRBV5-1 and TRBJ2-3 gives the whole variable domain KAGVTQTPRYLIKTRGQQVTLSCSPISGHRSVSWYQQTPGQGLQFLFEYFSETQRNKGNFPGRFSGRQFSNSRSEMNVSTLELGDSALYLCASSVVGREGQYFGPGTRLTVL.

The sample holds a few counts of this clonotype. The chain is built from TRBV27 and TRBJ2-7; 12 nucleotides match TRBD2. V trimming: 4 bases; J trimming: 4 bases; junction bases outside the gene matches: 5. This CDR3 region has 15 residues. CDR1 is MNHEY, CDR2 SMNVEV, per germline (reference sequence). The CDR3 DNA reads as TGTGCCAGCAGTTATACTAGCGGGGGGTTGTACGAGCAGTACTTC. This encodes CASSYTSGGLYEQYF.

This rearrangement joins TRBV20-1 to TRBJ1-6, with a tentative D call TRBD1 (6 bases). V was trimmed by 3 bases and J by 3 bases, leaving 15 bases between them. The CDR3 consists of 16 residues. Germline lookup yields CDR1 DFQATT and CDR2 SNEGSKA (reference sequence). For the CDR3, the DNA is TGCAGTGCTAGGGAGGGGGTACAGGGCTATAATTCACCCCTCCACTTT. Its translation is CSAREGVQGYNSPLHF.

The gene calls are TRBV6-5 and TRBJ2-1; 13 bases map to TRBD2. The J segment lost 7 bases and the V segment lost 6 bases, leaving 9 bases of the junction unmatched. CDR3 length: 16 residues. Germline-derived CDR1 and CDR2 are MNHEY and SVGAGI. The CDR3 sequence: CASSRTSGGGKNEQFF. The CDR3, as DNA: TGTGCCAGCAGCCGAACTAGCGGGGGGGGTAAGAATGAGCAGTTCTTC.

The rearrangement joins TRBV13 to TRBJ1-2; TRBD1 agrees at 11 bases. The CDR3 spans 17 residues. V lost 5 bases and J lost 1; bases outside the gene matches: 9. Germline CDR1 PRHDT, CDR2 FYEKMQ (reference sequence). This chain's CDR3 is CASSLWTGGSRNYGYTF. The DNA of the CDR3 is TGTGCCAGCAGCCTATGGACAGGGGGCTCCCGTAACTATGGCTACACCTTC.

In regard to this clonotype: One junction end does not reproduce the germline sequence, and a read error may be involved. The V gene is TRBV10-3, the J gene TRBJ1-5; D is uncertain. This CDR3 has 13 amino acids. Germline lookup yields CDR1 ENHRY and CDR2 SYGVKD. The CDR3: CAISESQNHPQHF. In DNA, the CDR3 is TGTGCCATCAGTGAGTCCCAGAATCACCCCCAGCATTTT.

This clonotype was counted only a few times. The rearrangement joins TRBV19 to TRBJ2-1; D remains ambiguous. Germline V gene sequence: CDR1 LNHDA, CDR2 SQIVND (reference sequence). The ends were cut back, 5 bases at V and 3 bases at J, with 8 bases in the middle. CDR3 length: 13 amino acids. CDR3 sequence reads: CASSFRLYNEQFF. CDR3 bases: TGTGCCAGTAGTTTCCGCCTCTACAATGAGCAGTTCTTC. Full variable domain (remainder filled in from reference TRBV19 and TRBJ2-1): DGGITQSPKYLFRKEGQNVTLSCEQNLNHDAMYWYRQDPGQGLRLIYYSQIVNDFQKGDIAEGYSVSREKKESFPLTVTSAQKNPTAFYLCASSFRLYNEQFFGPGTRLTVL.

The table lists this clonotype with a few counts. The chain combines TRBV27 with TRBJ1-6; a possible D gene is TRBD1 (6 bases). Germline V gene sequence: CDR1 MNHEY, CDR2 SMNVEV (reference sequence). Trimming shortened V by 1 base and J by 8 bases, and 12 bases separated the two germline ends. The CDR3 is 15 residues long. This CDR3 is CASSLFYRVDSPLHF. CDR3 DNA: TGTGCCAGCAGTTTATTTTACAGGGTGGATTCACCCCTCCACTTT.

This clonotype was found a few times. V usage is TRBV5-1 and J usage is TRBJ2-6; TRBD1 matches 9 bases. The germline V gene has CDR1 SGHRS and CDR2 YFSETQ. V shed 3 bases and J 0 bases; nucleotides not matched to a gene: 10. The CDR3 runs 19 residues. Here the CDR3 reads CASSSTPGQGLSGANVLTF. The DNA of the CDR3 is TGCGCCAGCAGCTCAACCCCGGGACAGGGTCTCTCTGGGGCCAACGTCCTGACTTTC. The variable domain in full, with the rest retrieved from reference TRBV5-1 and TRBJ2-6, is KAGVTQTPRYLIKTRGQQVTLSCSPISGHRSVSWYQQTPGQGLQFLFEYFSETQRNKGNFPGRFSGRQFSNSRSEMNVSTLELGDSALYLCASSSTPGQGLSGANVLTFGAGSRLTVL.

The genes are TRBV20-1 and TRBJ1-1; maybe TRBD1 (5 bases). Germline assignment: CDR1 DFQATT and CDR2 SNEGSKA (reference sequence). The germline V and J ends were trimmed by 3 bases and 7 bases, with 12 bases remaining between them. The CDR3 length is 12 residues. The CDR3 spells CSASLAGGEAFF. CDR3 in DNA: TGCAGTGCTAGTTTGGCTGGGGGTGAAGCTTTCTTT.

CDR3 sequence (DNA): TGCAGCGTCGACCGGGGCGCCGAGCAGTACTTC. Protein: CSVDRGAEQYF. The V gene is TRBV29-1, the J gene TRBJ2-7; tentatively, D is TRBD1 or TRBD2 (5 bases each). The V end was cut by 6 bases, the J end by 6 bases, with 12 bases between. The CDR3 has 11 amino acids. Germline CDR1 and CDR2: SQVTM and ANQGSEA.

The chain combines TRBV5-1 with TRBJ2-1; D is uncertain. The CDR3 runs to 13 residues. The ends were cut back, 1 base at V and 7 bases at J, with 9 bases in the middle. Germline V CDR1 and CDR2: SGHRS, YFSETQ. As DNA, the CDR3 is TGCGCCAGCAGCTTGATCATGATGAATGAGCAGTTCTTC. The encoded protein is CASSLIMMNEQFF. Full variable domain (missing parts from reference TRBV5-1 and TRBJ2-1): KAGVTQTPRYLIKTRGQQVTLSCSPISGHRSVSWYQQTPGQGLQFLFEYFSETQRNKGNFPGRFSGRQFSNSRSEMNVSTLELGDSALYLCASSLIMMNEQFFGPGTRLTVL.

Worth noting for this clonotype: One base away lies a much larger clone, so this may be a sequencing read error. CDR3 coding DNA: TGTGCCAGAAGCTTGGTCACGAGCTCCTACGAGCAGTACTTC. This gives the protein CARSLVTSSYEQYF. V is TRBV5-5 and J is TRBJ2-7; no clear D. Germline V gives CDR1 SGHKS, CDR2 YYEKEE (reference sequence). The CDR3 loop spans 14 amino acids.

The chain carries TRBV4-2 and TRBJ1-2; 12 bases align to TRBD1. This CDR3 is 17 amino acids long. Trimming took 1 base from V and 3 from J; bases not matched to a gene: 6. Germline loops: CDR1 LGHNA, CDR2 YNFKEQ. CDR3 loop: CASSQGDRGRPDYGYTF. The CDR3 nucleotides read TGTGCCAGCAGCCAAGGGGACAGGGGGCGACCGGACTATGGCTACACCTTC.

In DNA, the CDR3 is TGTGCCAGCAGTTACTCTCCCCGGACCGGGGAGCTGTTTTTT. Translated, it gives CASSYSPRTGELFF. This chain joins TRBV6-5 and TRBJ2-2; D gene unclear. Germline V gene lookup returns CDR1 MNHEY and CDR2 SVGAGI. Trimming cost V 0 bases and J 5 bases, with 7 bases left between them. There are 14 residues in the CDR3.

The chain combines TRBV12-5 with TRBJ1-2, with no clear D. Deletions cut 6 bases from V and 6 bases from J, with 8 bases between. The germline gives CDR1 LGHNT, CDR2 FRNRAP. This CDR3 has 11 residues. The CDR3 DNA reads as TGTGCTAGTGGCAGTAGTGATGGCTACACCTTC. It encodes CASGSSDGYTF.

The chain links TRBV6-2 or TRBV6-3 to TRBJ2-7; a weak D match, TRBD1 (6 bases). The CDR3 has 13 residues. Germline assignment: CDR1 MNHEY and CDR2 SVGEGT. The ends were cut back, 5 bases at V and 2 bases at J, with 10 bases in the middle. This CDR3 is CASSTQGTYEQYF. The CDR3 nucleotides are TGTGCCAGCAGTACGCAGGGGACCTACGAGCAGTACTTC.